This TCR beta chain was sequenced in a study of blood T cell repertoires in COVID-19. At the level of the study: Researchers got acute and convalescent COVID-19 samples from the United States, Italy and Spain. In each case, the material was cDNA or gDNA derived from T cells, B-cell-depleted T cells, or PBMCs.

In the source study's methods: For nucleated cells, counts were estimated from reference gene primer amplification. Assay used: immunoSEQ multiplex PCR; TCRdb lists only in-frame clones, some missing. V and J calls plus clone size are reproduced from that table; the DNA served to infer D and trimming. In the table there are 150,000 to 200,000 clones, roughly 88% of which are singletons. In its sample, this clone was seen a few times. This CDR3 has 13 amino acids. The V gene lost 4 bases and the J gene lost 3 bases, with 7 bases spanning the gap. CDR1 is LNHDA and CDR2 is SQIVND in the germline V gene (reference sequence).

The chain joins TRBV19 to TRBJ1-5; maybe TRBD1 (6 bases). The receptor comes from a man younger than 35 with acute or convalescent COVID-19. What was sequenced was peripheral blood. The chain's CDR3 is CASSRDINQPQHF. The CDR3 coding sequence is TGTGCCAGTAGTAGGGACATCAATCAGCCCCAGCATTTT.